The rows below give T cell receptor beta chains drawn from one sample of a study of T cell responses to AZD1222 COVID-19 vaccine. Data came from immunoSEQ multiplex PCR; TCRdb stores just in-frame clones and leaves some out. Among 90,000 to 150,000 clones, about 89% were seen once, and the ten largest hold 4.5%. The sequencing here drew on peripheral blood, taken on day 0 of AZD1222 vaccination. The origin of the receptors is an adult in good health. CDR3s include the opening cysteine and the closing phenylalanine or tryptophan. The D gene is left open where the match is weak. The size entry is marked missing in some rows and otherwise reads once, few, many or a size class.

D: TRBD1
J: TRBJ1-2
length: 17
size: .
V: TRBV29-1
CDR3: CSVEDPGQGFFWYGYTF
DNA: TGCAGCGTTGAAGATCCCGGACAGGGATTTTTCTGGTATGGCTACACCTTC

D: TRBD1
J: TRBJ1-4
length: 16
size: .
V: TRBV2
CDR3: CASRSIRTGGGEKLFF
DNA: TGTGCCAGCAGATCAATTAGGACAGGCGGTGGTGAAAAACTGTTTTTT

D: TRBD1
J: TRBJ1-1
length: 13
size: .
V: TRBV12-5
CDR3: CASGSSGGTEAFF
DNA: TGTGCTAGTGGTTCGTCAGGGGGGACTGAAGCTTTCTTT

D: .
J: TRBJ1-5
length: 17
size: .
V: TRBV7-6
CDR3: CASSSGNRAYSNQPQHF
DNA: TGTGCCAGCAGCTCCGGAAACAGGGCATATAGCAATCAGCCCCAGCATTTT

D: TRBD2
J: TRBJ2-2
length: 18
size: .
V: TRBV7-9
CDR3: CASSPRTSGGKNTGELFF
DNA: TGTGCCAGCAGCCCGCGGACTAGCGGGGGGAAGAACACCGGGGAGCTGTTTTTT

D: .
J: TRBJ1-1
length: 16
size: .
V: TRBV5-1
CDR3: CASSFDGPSPNTEAFF
DNA: TGCGCCAGCAGCTTTGACGGACCCAGCCCAAACACTGAAGCTTTCTTT

D: .
J: TRBJ2-7
length: 13
size: .
V: TRBV6-5
CDR3: CASSYSPLYEQYF
DNA: TGTGCCAGCAGTTACTCCCCCCTCTACGAGCAGTACTTC

D: .
J: TRBJ2-1
length: 13
size: .
V: TRBV9
CDR3: CASSESSYNEQFF
DNA: TGTGCCAGCAGCGAAAGCTCCTACAATGAGCAGTTCTTC

D: .
J: TRBJ1-1
length: 14
size: .
V: TRBV7-9
CDR3: CASSPRSGSTEAFF
DNA: TGTGCCAGCAGCCCCAGATCAGGAAGCACTGAAGCTTTCTTT

D: .
J: TRBJ1-5
length: 15
size: .
V: TRBV7-6
CDR3: CASSLSVGRNQPQHF
DNA: TGTGCCAGCAGCTTATCGGTTGGGAGAAATCAGCCCCAGCATTTT

D: TRBD1
J: TRBJ2-7
length: 16
size: .
V: TRBV5-6
CDR3: CASSLANGQGFLEQYF
DNA: TGTGCCAGCAGCTTGGCCAATGGACAGGGCTTCCTCGAGCAGTACTTC

D: .
J: TRBJ1-1
length: 13
size: .
V: TRBV12-3/TRBV12-4
CDR3: CASSNLRQSEAFF
DNA: TGTGCCAGCAGCAACCTCCGACAGTCTGAAGCTTTCTTT

D: .
J: TRBJ1-1
length: 15
size: .
V: TRBV6-1
CDR3: CASSEAEVGGMETFF
DNA: TGTGCCAGCAGTGAAGCAGAGGTTGGGGGGATGGAAACTTTCTTT

D: .
J: TRBJ2-1
length: 15
size: once
V: TRBV4-2
CDR3: CASGGLDTSYNEQFF
DNA: TGTGCCAGCGGGGGACTGGACACTTCTTACAATGAGCAGTTCTTC

D: .
J: TRBJ1-5
length: 14
size: .
V: TRBV21-1
CDR3: CASSKGQGGQPQHF
DNA: TGTGCCAGCAGCAAAGGGCAGGGGGGTCAGCCCCAGCATTTT

D: .
J: TRBJ2-7
length: 16
size: .
V: TRBV14
CDR3: CASSLDLGRSSYEQYF
DNA: TGTGCCAGCAGCCTAGACTTGGGTAGGAGCTCCTACGAGCAGTACTTC